These T cell receptor beta chains were read from a single sample in a study of T cell responses to AZD1222 COVID-19 vaccine. Here immunoSEQ multiplex PCR was the method, and the copy in TCRdb shows in-frame clones only, minus some. The sample consists of tens of thousands of clones, approximately 90% of them appearing once. The sequences come from peripheral blood, collected on day 0 of AZD1222 vaccination. The receptors originated from an adult in good health. CDR3s include the opening cysteine and the closing phenylalanine or tryptophan. A D gene is named only where the DNA matches it firmly. Size tells how often a clone was seen (once, few, many) or the class of an expanded clone, and some rows leave it out.

clone_size j_call v_call d_call cdr3_aa cdr3_nt
- TRBJ2-1 TRBV28 - CASRGPGTSNEQFF TGTGCCAGCAGAGGACCCGGGACTTCCAATGAGCAGTTCTTC
once TRBJ2-3 TRBV18 - CASSPPALNGDTQYF TGTGCCAGCTCACCACCGGCTCTCAACGGGGATACGCAGTATTTT
- TRBJ1-2 TRBV7-9 - CASSLVRDGYTF TGTGCCAGCAGCTTAGTTAGGGATGGCTACACCTTC
few TRBJ2-1 TRBV9 TRBD2 CASSVGAGAYNEQFF TGTGCCAGCAGCGTAGGGGCGGGGGCCTACAATGAGCAGTTCTTC
few TRBJ2-3 TRBV11-2 - CASSLDMTDTQYF TGTGCCAGCAGCTTAGATATGACAGATACGCAGTATTTT
few TRBJ1-1 TRBV6-5 - CASSYSGQLNTEAFF TGTGCCAGCAGTTACTCGGGACAACTGAACACTGAAGCTTTCTTT
- TRBJ2-4 TRBV19 TRBD1 CASRGTGGEDIQYF TGTGCCAGTAGGGGGACAGGAGGAGAGGACATTCAGTACTTC
- TRBJ2-5 TRBV11-1 - CASSLVVSGFETQYF TGTGCCAGCAGCTTAGTTGTCAGCGGGTTTGAGACCCAGTACTTC
- TRBJ1-2 TRBV11-2 - CASSLVYGREGDGYTF TGTGCCAGCAGCTTAGTTTACGGCAGGGAGGGGGATGGCTACACCTTC
few TRBJ1-2 TRBV6-1 - CASSETRYGYTF TGTGCCAGCAGTGAAACACGTTATGGCTACACCTTC